This is a list of T cell receptor beta chains from one sample in a study of CD8+ T cells in alopecia areata. Clones were sequenced by immunoSEQ multiplex PCR, and TCRdb holds only the in-frame ones, with some missing. The data hold hundreds of thousands of clones, with roughly three fifths observed a single time. This specimen was CD4+ T cells sorted from blood, taken at week 44, from a patient treated with tofacitinib. These receptors all come from a human donor with alopecia areata. CDR3s include the opening cysteine and the closing phenylalanine or tryptophan. Each record gives: clone size, J gene, D gene, V gene, CDR3 protein, CDR3 DNA. D genes are given only for firm matches. Rows give clone size only sometimes, using once, few, many, or a class for an expanded clone.

size: few
J: TRBJ2-3
D: TRBD2
V: TRBV12-5
CDR3: CASGFRAGRDTQYF
DNA: TGTGCTAGTGGTTTTCGAGCGGGGCGAGATACGCAGTATTTT

size: NA
J: TRBJ1-4
D: NA
V: TRBV10-3
CDR3: CAISRRGDEKLFF
DNA: TGTGCCATCAGTCGCAGGGGAGATGAAAAACTGTTTTTT

size: few
J: TRBJ1-1
D: TRBD1
V: TRBV29-1
CDR3: CSAEGLDRDTEAFF
DNA: TGCAGCGCAGAAGGCCTGGACAGGGACACTGAAGCTTTCTTT

size: NA
J: TRBJ1-2
D: TRBD1
V: TRBV29-1
CDR3: CSALDQDRDYGYTF
DNA: TGCAGCGCCCTCGACCAGGACAGGGACTATGGCTACACCTTC

size: NA
J: TRBJ1-6
D: NA
V: TRBV25-1
CDR3: CASSEYLGAMVSPLHF
DNA: TGTGCCAGCAGTGAATATCTAGGGGCGATGGTTTCACCCCTCCACTTT

size: few
J: TRBJ1-5
D: TRBD1
V: TRBV7-8
CDR3: CASSLDRGNQPQHF
DNA: TGTGCCAGCAGTCTAGACAGGGGAAATCAGCCCCAGCATTTT

size: NA
J: TRBJ2-7
D: NA
V: TRBV11-2
CDR3: CASSFPGTNYEQYF
DNA: TGTGCCAGCAGCTTCCCCGGGACAAACTACGAGCAGTACTTC

size: NA
J: TRBJ2-1
D: NA
V: TRBV5-1
CDR3: CASSLGGAQFF
DNA: TGCGCCAGCAGCTTGGGGGGGGCGCAGTTCTTC

size: NA
J: TRBJ1-5
D: NA
V: TRBV9
CDR3: CASSQTGSNQPQHF
DNA: TGTGCCAGCAGCCAGACGGGGAGCAATCAGCCCCAGCATTTT

size: NA
J: TRBJ2-6
D: NA
V: TRBV5-1
CDR3: CASSPGSHQGWANVLTF
DNA: TGCGCCAGCAGCCCCGGTTCACATCAAGGCTGGGCCAACGTCCTGACTTTC

size: NA
J: TRBJ2-1
D: TRBD2
V: TRBV5-6
CDR3: CASSLVGTSGYNEQFF
DNA: TGTGCCAGCAGCTTGGTAGGGACTAGCGGTTACAATGAGCAGTTCTTC

size: NA
J: TRBJ1-1
D: NA
V: TRBV7-2
CDR3: CASSSYRVNAFF
DNA: TGTGCCAGCAGCTCCTACAGGGTTAATGCTTTCTTT

size: NA
J: TRBJ2-2
D: NA
V: TRBV7-2
CDR3: CASSLGLRQNTGELFF
DNA: TGTGCCAGCAGCTTAGGTCTTCGGCAGAACACCGGGGAGCTGTTTTTT

size: NA
J: TRBJ1-5
D: NA
V: TRBV11-1
CDR3: CASSPTTNQPQHF
DNA: TGTGCCAGCAGCCCGACCACCAATCAGCCCCAGCATTTT

size: NA
J: TRBJ2-5
D: NA
V: TRBV2
CDR3: CASTWDQETQYF
DNA: TGTGCCAGCACCTGGGACCAAGAGACCCAGTACTTC

size: NA
J: TRBJ1-1
D: TRBD1
V: TRBV30
CDR3: CAWSVPGTGGQRAFF
DNA: TGTGCCTGGAGTGTACCGGGGACAGGGGGCCAAAGAGCTTTCTTT

size: once
J: TRBJ1-2
D: TRBD1
V: TRBV7-6
CDR3: CASRKRQGASYGYTF
DNA: TGTGCCAGCAGAAAAAGACAGGGGGCTTCGTATGGCTACACCTTC